The next 23 T cell receptor beta chains were all read from a single sample in a study of CD8 T cells in ankylosing spondylitis. TCRdb processed the 5' RACE reads anew with MiXCR; each CDR3 protein has one entry. The table shows roughly 150,000 distinct CDR3 sequences, with approximately 32% occurring only once. Sequencing used synovial fluid, either unsorted or a sorted T cell fraction (not recorded which). These TCRs come from a male donor with ankylosing spondylitis.

This clonotype has only a few counts. J is TRBJ1-6 and V is TRBV7-3; possible D gene TRBD1, 6 bases. Trimming stripped 3 bases from V and 9 bases from J, with 9 bases between. Germline loops: CDR1 SGHTA, CDR2 FQGTGA. This CDR3 has 13 residues. In nucleotides, the CDR3 is TGTGCCAGCAGCTTTACAGGGACTTCACCCCTCCACTTT. The encoded protein is CASSFTGTSPLHF.

This chain links TRBV6-2 or TRBV6-3 with TRBJ2-4, with D tentatively TRBD1 (6 bases). The CDR3 covers 13 residues. V shed 6 bases and J shed 7 bases, with 13 bases lying between them. Germline CDR1 is MNHEY and CDR2 is SVGEGT. The CDR3 DNA is TGTGCCAGCAGCCCCCCCCAGGGGAACATTCAGTACTTC. Its translation: CASSPPQGNIQYF.

This chain joins TRBV6-2 or TRBV6-3 and TRBJ2-4; TRBD1 matches at 8 bases. V shed 4 bases and J 4 bases; nucleotides not matched to a gene: 6. The CDR3 has 15 amino acids. CDR1 and CDR2 from the germline V gene are MNHEY and SVGEGT. The CDR3 here is CASSLPGTGKNIQYF. DNA for the CDR3: TGTGCCAGCAGTTTACCCGGGACAGGAAAAAACATTCAGTACTTC.

V and J are TRBV6-2 or TRBV6-3 and TRBJ2-3; no clear D gene. The V end was cut by 2 bases, the J end by 4 bases, with 7 bases between. Germline CDR1 reads MNHEY; CDR2 reads SVGEGT. The CDR3 contains 13 residues. CDR3 sequence: CASSYLRSDTQYF. The CDR3 bases are TGTGCCAGCAGTTACCTACGATCAGATACGCAGTATTTT.

This clonotype was observed a few times. The chain joins TRBV5-1 to TRBJ2-2; D uncertain. Between the trimmed V and J ends, which lost 3 bases and 7 bases, there was a span of 7 bases. The CDR3 covers 12 residues. Germline assignment: CDR1 SGHRS and CDR2 YFSETQ. CDR3 protein: CASSSSHGELFF. The CDR3, as DNA: TGCGCCAGCAGCTCATCGCACGGGGAGCTGTTTTTT.

This clonotype was recorded a few times. J is TRBJ1-3 and V is TRBV9, with D hard to call. The ends were cut back, 0 bases at V and 3 bases at J, with 13 bases in the middle. The CDR3 length is 16 residues. Germline assignment: CDR1 SGDLS and CDR2 YYNGEE. CDR3 coding DNA: TGTGCCAGCAGCGTAGGAGCGGCCTCAGGTGGAAACACCATATATTTT. Its translation: CASSVGAASGGNTIYF.

V gene TRBV28 combines with J gene TRBJ1-5, with a weak D call TRBD1 (5 bases). Germline V gives CDR1 MDHEN, CDR2 SYDVKM. V was clipped by 6 bases and J by 4 bases, with 13 bases between them. The CDR3 runs to 14 residues. DNA for the CDR3: TGTGCCAGCAGCATAGCAGGGAATAATCAGCCCCAGCATTTT. This gives the protein CASSIAGNNQPQHF. The complete variable domain, with remaining parts taken from reference TRBV28 and TRBJ1-5, reads DVKVTQSSRYLVKRTGEKVFLECVQDMDHENMFWYRQDPGLGLRLIYFSYDVKMKEKGDIPEGYSVSREKKERFSLILESASTNQTSMYLCASSIAGNNQPQHFGDGTRLSIL.

The V call is TRBV6-5, the J call TRBJ2-1; unclear D gene. Germline lookup yields CDR1 MNHEY and CDR2 SVGAGI. The CDR3 is 17 amino acids. Trimming removed 0 bases at V and 3 bases at J, with 15 bases between. CDR3 residues: CASSYSKPENIYNEQFF. CDR3 nucleotides: TGTGCCAGCAGTTACTCGAAACCCGAGAATATCTACAATGAGCAGTTCTTC.

The table lists this clonotype with a few counts. This chain uses TRBV5-1 with TRBJ2-5, with TRBD2 identical over 9 bases. Germline V CDR1 and CDR2: SGHRS, YFSETQ. J was trimmed by 4 bases and V by 1 base; bases with no gene match: 2. CDR3 length: 14 amino acids. The CDR3 DNA follows: TGCGCCAGCAGCTTGCAGACTAGCGGAGAGACCCAGTACTTC. It is translated as CASSLQTSGETQYF.

This clonotype has a handful of counts. The chain recombines TRBV20-1 with TRBJ1-5; D is perhaps TRBD1 (6 bases). CDR1 DFQATT and CDR2 SNEGSKA come from the germline V gene (reference sequence). CDR3 length equals 12 residues. Trimming took off 1 base at V and 5 bases at J, with 6 bases between the two ends. The CDR3 nucleotides are TGCAGTGCTAGAGCAGGGGATCAGCCCCAGCATTTT. Amino acid sequence: CSARAGDQPQHF.

In regard to this clonotype: The junction does not match germline at one end; this may be a read error. The chain is built from TRBV20-1 and TRBJ2-7, with TRBD2 matching 10 bases. CDR3 length equals 17 residues. Germline loops: CDR1 DFQATT, CDR2 SNEGSKA (reference sequence). DNA for the CDR3: TGCTGTGCTAGAGTTCCGGGACTAGCGAGCACAGGACGCGAGCAGTACTTC. Translated, it gives CCARVPGLASTGREQYF.

This clonotype showed up just a few times. J is TRBJ2-3 and V is TRBV20-1; D is unclear. CDR1 and CDR2 (germline): DFQATT, SNEGSKA (reference sequence). The CDR3 runs 13 residues. Between the trimmed V and J ends, which lost 3 bases and 1 base, there was a span of 8 bases. The CDR3: CSARWTGTDTQYF. The DNA for the CDR3 is TGCAGTGCTAGGTGGACCGGCACAGATACGCAGTATTTT.

This clonotype was seen ten or more times. V is TRBV5-8 and J is TRBJ1-4; TRBD1 agrees at 9 bases. V lost 6 bases, J lost 6 bases, and 6 bases stayed unmatched. CDR3 length equals 14 residues. The germline V gene has CDR1 SGHTS and CDR2 YDEGEE. Written as DNA, the CDR3 is TGTGCCAGCACCCCGGGACAGGGTCATGAAAAACTGTTTTTT. It encodes CASTPGQGHEKLFF.

The rearrangement links TRBV2 to TRBJ1-4, with D perhaps matching TRBD1 (5 bases). V was trimmed by 4 bases and J by 5 bases, leaving 11 bases between them. The germline V gene encodes CDR1 SNHLY and CDR2 FYNNEI. The CDR3 runs to 14 residues. CDR3 coding DNA: TGTGCCAGCAGTGCGGGACCGAGGAATGAAAAACTGTTTTTT. Protein sequence: CASSAGPRNEKLFF.

The J gene is TRBJ2-7, the V gene TRBV5-1, with D unclear. V shed 4 bases and J shed 2 bases, with 16 bases lying between them. The CDR3 has 15 residues. CDR1 and CDR2 (germline): SGHRS, YFSETQ. The CDR3 protein is CASSPEEALTYEQYF. The CDR3 DNA sequence: TGCGCCAGCAGCCCCGAGGAAGCCCTTACCTACGAGCAGTACTTC.

The rearrangement links TRBV7-2 to TRBJ1-6, with unresolved D. Trimming stripped 5 bases from V and 7 bases from J, with 9 bases between. The V gene's germline CDR1 is SGHTA and CDR2 FQGNSA. The CDR3 has 13 amino acids. The CDR3 nucleotides read TGTGCCAGCAGCCCCCAATCGAATTCACCCCTCCACTTT. Its translation: CASSPQSNSPLHF. Variable domain in full (rest from reference TRBV7-2 and TRBJ1-6): GAGVSQSPSNKVTEKGKDVELRCDPISGHTALYWYRQSLGQGLEFLIYFQGNSAPDKSGLPSDRFSAERTGGSVSTLTIQRTQQEDSAVYLCASSPQSNSPLHFGNGTRLTVT.

This clonotype has ten or more counts. This chain joins TRBV15 and TRBJ2-1; no clear D. V lost 0 bases to trimming and J lost 3 bases, with 15 bases between them. The CDR3 is 17 residues long. CDR1 and CDR2 from the germline V gene are LNHNV and YYDKDF (reference sequence). CDR3 sequence: CATSRDVWISSYNEQFF. The CDR3 DNA sequence: TGTGCCACCAGCAGAGATGTTTGGATCTCCAGCTACAATGAGCAGTTCTTC.

Only a few counts were recorded for this clonotype. This chain uses TRBV20-1 with TRBJ1-5; 10 positions match TRBD1. The V gene's germline CDR1 is DFQATT and CDR2 SNEGSKA (reference sequence). CDR3 size: 15 residues. V lost 3 bases and J lost 3; bases outside the gene matches: 5. The CDR3 is CSASWTGGANQPQHF. The CDR3 DNA sequence: TGCAGTGCTAGTTGGACAGGGGGTGCCAATCAGCCCCAGCATTTT.

This clonotype was seen only a few times. The chain links TRBV5-1 to TRBJ2-1, with TRBD2 matching over 8 bases. This CDR3 is built from 17 residues. Germline V gene sequence: CDR1 SGHRS, CDR2 YFSETQ. J lost 9 bases, V lost 4 bases, and 18 bases had no gene match. The CDR3 here is CASSPLPPGGPTTEQFF. CDR3 bases: TGCGCCAGCAGCCCTTTACCTCCGGGGGGGCCGACAACTGAGCAGTTCTTC.

This clonotype was counted between two and nine times. J is TRBJ2-7 and V is TRBV11-3; possible D gene TRBD2, 5 bases. The CDR3 has 12 residues. Germline lookup yields CDR1 SGHNT and CDR2 YENEEA. Deletions cut 3 bases from V and 7 bases from J, with 10 bases between. The CDR3 here is CASSFDGGEQYF. For the CDR3, the DNA is TGTGCCAGCAGCTTCGATGGAGGAGAGCAGTACTTC.

This CDR3 reads CASSDTGGRARYEQYF. CDR3 bases: TGTGCCAGCAGTGACACTGGCGGGAGGGCCCGCTACGAGCAGTACTTC. The chain carries TRBV2 and TRBJ2-7; 9 bases agree with TRBD2. V lost 3 bases and J lost 3; bases outside the gene matches: 9. Per the germline V gene, CDR1 is SNHLY and CDR2 is FYNNEI. The CDR3 is 16 residues long.

The CDR3: CASSRRAPNEAGELFF. DNA of the CDR3: TGTGCCAGCAGTCGCCGAGCGCCTAATGAAGCCGGGGAGCTGTTTTTT. The chain links TRBV12-3 or TRBV12-4 to TRBJ2-2; D is ambiguous. The CDR3 is 16 residues long. The germline V and J ends were trimmed by 5 bases and 6 bases, with 19 bases remaining between them.

J is TRBJ2-3 and V is TRBV3-1; D remains ambiguous. The V gene's germline CDR1 is LGHDT and CDR2 YNNKEL (reference sequence). Trimming pared 3 bases from V and 2 bases from J, leaving 12 bases between. CDR3 length: 15 residues. The CDR3 DNA follows: TGTGCCAGCAGCCATCGGCGGTCGAACACAGATACGCAGTATTTT. Translation gives CASSHRRSNTDTQYF.